This TCR beta chain was profiled in a study of T cell repertoires in cytomegalovirus infection. Study-wide background: Recently identified HLA-C-restricted CMV epitopes and well-studied HLA-B-restricted CMV epitopes were used by the study. The public TCR beta signatures pointed to both CMV infection and matching HLA type.

Comment on this clonotype: Its specificity is not known.

One entry per CDR3 protein results from TCRdb running MiXCR on the reads. The sample lists approximately 500,000 distinct CDR3 sequences, 30% to 40% seen once, with 15% to 20% in the top ten. Findings and caveats of the study: Frequencies of public TCR beta families were cumulated, and this identified carriers of CMV plus the relevant HLA. There were HLA-C-restricted CMV-specific TCR beta clonotypes dominating the ex vivo response.

This CDR3 is 14 amino acids long. CDR1 and CDR2 (germline): SGHVS, FNYEAQ. With V trimmed by 3 bases and J by 8 bases, 7 bases remained unmatched. Sequencing was performed on cultured PBMCs, taken from culture after CMV antigen stimulation. The clonotype comes from a human donor in good health (CMV status not recorded). Some clones in this sample may be carry-over from other donors' samples. V gene TRBV7-6 combines with J gene TRBJ2-1; the match to TRBD2 covers 7 bases. The CDR3 protein is CASSFGGVMDEQFF. The CDR3 DNA follows: TGTGCCAGCAGCTTTGGGGGGGTGATGGATGAGCAGTTCTTC.